This T cell receptor (beta chain) was obtained from a study of T cell repertoires in cytomegalovirus infection. MiXCR, run by TCRdb on the reads, gives a single entry per CDR3 protein. In the table there are a few hundred thousand distinct CDR3 sequences, 35% to 50% of which are singletons. On this clonotype: What it recognizes is unknown.

Germline CDR1 ENHRY, CDR2 SYGVKD. CDR3 length: 13 amino acids. Between the trimmed V and J ends, which lost 6 bases and 6 bases, there was a span of 11 bases. This chain connects TRBV10-3 to TRBJ2-2, with D possibly being TRBD2 (5 bases). This material consisted of cultured PBMCs, taken from culture after CMV antigen stimulation. The TCR comes from a human donor in good health (CMV status not recorded). Some clones in this sample may be carry-over from other donors' samples. This chain's CDR3 is CAISGLSAGELFF. CDR3 nucleotide sequence: TGTGCCATCAGCGGACTGTCCGCCGGGGAGCTGTTTTTT.